This TCR beta chain originates from a study of human T cells and chemical hapten exposure. About the research overall: The study enrolled mostly female patients with alopecia areata, totalis or universalis.

Findings and limits, study-wide: Patch test score showed a positive correlation with PT1 expanded TCR counts. In comparison with controls, expanded TCRs gave rise to a significantly larger number of large CDR3 similarity clusters.

Time point indicated: patch test 3, about 24 weeks after DPC sensitization. The treatment was: therapeutic diphenylcyclopropenone sensitization with weekly scalp DPC. V shed 5 bases and J 6 bases; nucleotides not matched to a gene: 3. The V gene's germline CDR1 is ENHRY and CDR2 SYGVKD. The CDR3 totals 13 residues. As concerns this clonotype: Its target is not known.

TCRdb passed the RACE reads through MiXCR, listing each CDR3 protein once. The sample shows 210,000 or so distinct CDR3 sequences, around 25% of them seen only once. The TCR sequence derives from a woman aged 40 to 50 with alopecia areata. Some clones in this sample may be carry-over from other donors' samples. The chain carries TRBV10-3 and TRBJ2-2; 7 bases map to TRBD1. The input for sequencing was whole blood, taken in connection with sensitization to the hapten diphenylcyclopropenone (DPC). Here the CDR3 DNA reads TGTGCCATCAGTAGGCAGGGGGCCGGGGAGCTGTTTTTT. Translated, it gives CAISRQGAGELFF.